This TCR beta chain emerged from a study of blood T cells in healthy people across ages. A second PCR of 7 to 11 cycles used a sample-barcoded 5' primer and a J-beta primer mix. A template-switch adaptor that had 12 random nucleotides put a tag on each cDNA molecule. Using its own MiXCR run on the 5' RACE reads, TCRdb lists one record per CDR3 protein. The sample carries some 1,800,000 distinct CDR3 sequences, approximately 40% recorded once. Regarding the study as a whole: Both naive CD4+ cell counts and diversity were greater in long-lived donors than in aged donors. Getting older went along with TCR beta diversity per million T cells dropping roughly linearly.

Samples each had at least 5.5 micrograms of total RNA extracted. This clonotype was seen a few times. Its antigen remains unidentified. V lost 4 bases and J lost 7, with 17 bases in between. CDR3 length: 14 residues. CDR1 is DFQATT and CDR2 is SNEGSKA in the germline V gene (reference sequence). This sequence was found in a human donor in good health. The chain combines TRBV20-1 with TRBJ1-5; a possible D gene is TRBD1 (5 bases). Sequencing input: blood. As DNA, the CDR3 is TGCAGTGCTACCGGGACTGCCTTAGGGCAGCCCCAGCATTTT. Protein: CSATGTALGQPQHF.